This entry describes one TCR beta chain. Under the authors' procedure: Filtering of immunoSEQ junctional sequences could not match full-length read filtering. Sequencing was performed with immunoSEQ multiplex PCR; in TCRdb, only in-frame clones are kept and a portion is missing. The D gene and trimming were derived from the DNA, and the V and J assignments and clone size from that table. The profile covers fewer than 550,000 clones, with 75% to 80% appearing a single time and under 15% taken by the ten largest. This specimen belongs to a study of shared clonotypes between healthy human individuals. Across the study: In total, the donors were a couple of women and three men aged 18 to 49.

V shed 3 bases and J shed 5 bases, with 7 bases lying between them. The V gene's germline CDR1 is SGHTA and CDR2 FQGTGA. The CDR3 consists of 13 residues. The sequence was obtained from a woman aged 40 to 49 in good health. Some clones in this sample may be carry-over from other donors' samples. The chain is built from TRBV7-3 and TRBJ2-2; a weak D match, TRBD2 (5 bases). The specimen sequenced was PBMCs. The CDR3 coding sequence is TGTGCCAGCAGCTTTTCGGGAACCGGGGAGCTGTTTTTT. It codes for CASSFSGTGELFF.